Following are 8 T cell receptor beta chains from one sample sequenced in a study of T-cell memory formation after mild COVID-19. TCRdb recomputed calls from the 5' RACE reads with MiXCR, one row per CDR3 protein. This sample has tens of thousands of distinct CDR3 sequences; about a sixth occur once, and the top ten carry 30% to 35%. Sequencing was carried out using PBMCs or a T cell subset sorted from them (not recorded which). All receptors derive from an adult woman who had mild COVID-19 (a few samples of this study predate the infection). Cell type and time point are not known.

In its sample, this clonotype was seen a few times. The chain carries TRBV5-1 and TRBJ2-1, with a weak D call TRBD2 (6 bases). V lost 0 bases and J 7 bases, leaving 14 bases between the germline ends. The CDR3 sequence is 15 residues long. Germline CDR1 is SGHRS and CDR2 is YFSETQ. The CDR3 region has the DNA TGCGCCAGCAGCTTGGGTAGCTCTGGGAGGAATGAGCAGTTCTTC. This gives the protein CASSLGSSGRNEQFF. The variable domain in full, completed from reference TRBV5-1 and TRBJ2-1, reads KAGVTQTPRYLIKTRGQQVTLSCSPISGHRSVSWYQQTPGQGLQFLFEYFSETQRNKGNFPGRFSGRQFSNSRSEMNVSTLELGDSALYLCASSLGSSGRNEQFFGPGTRLTVL.

The chain couples TRBV6-4 to TRBJ2-7; D gene uncertain. The CDR3 runs 13 residues. Trimming took 2 bases from V and 6 from J, leaving 11 bases between them. CDR1 and CDR2 from the germline V gene are MRHNA and SNTAGT. The CDR3 DNA is TGTGCCAGCAGTGACACACGGACCTCCGAGCAGTACTTC. Its translation is CASSDTRTSEQYF.

This clonotype was seen a handful of times. The rearrangement joins TRBV5-6 to TRBJ2-2; 7 nucleotides agree with TRBD1. V lost 1 base to trimming and J lost 4 bases; unmatched junction nucleotides: 7. The V gene's germline CDR1 is SGHDT and CDR2 YYEEEE. The CDR3 spans 16 residues. The CDR3 bases are TGTGCCAGCAGCTTGAATCGGGACAGACTCACCGGGGAGCTGTTTTTT. Amino acid sequence: CASSLNRDRLTGELFF.

In its sample, this clonotype was seen a few times. A much more abundant neighbour one base away suggests this may be a read error. V and J are TRBV5-4 and TRBJ2-1; D is unresolved. V lost 2 bases and J 6 bases, leaving 6 bases between the germline ends. The germline CDR1 and CDR2 sequences are SGHNT and YYREEE (reference sequence). The CDR3 contains 12 residues. The CDR3 is CASSFGSNEQFF. Here the CDR3 DNA reads TGTGCCAGCAGCTTTGGTAGCAATGAGCAGTTCTTC.

The chain combines TRBV10-3 with TRBJ1-2, with D unclear. Germline V CDR1 and CDR2: ENHRY, SYGVKD. This CDR3 region has 15 residues. Trimming pared 0 bases from V and 4 bases from J, leaving 12 bases between. CDR3 DNA sequence: TGTGCCATCAGTGAGTCTGGAGCCCGCATCTATGGCTACACCTTC. This codes for CAISESGARIYGYTF.

This clonotype has a handful of counts. The chain employs TRBV29-1 and TRBJ2-7; D is ambiguous. This CDR3 comprises 12 residues. V shed 3 bases and J shed 6 bases, with 12 bases lying between them. Germline assignment: CDR1 SQVTM and CDR2 ANQGSEA. CDR3 nucleotide sequence: TGCAGCGTTGAGGCTCGTGGGTCCGAGCAGTACTTC. Translated: CSVEARGSEQYF.

This clonotype was seen a handful of times. The V gene is TRBV20-1, the J gene TRBJ2-7, with D tentatively TRBD1 (6 bases). This CDR3 is built from 13 residues. Trimming removed 4 bases from V and 0 bases from J, with 10 bases in between. The germline V gene encodes CDR1 DFQATT and CDR2 SNEGSKA (reference sequence). CDR3 sequence: CSATTGSSYEQYF. The DNA for the CDR3 is TGCAGTGCTACAACAGGGAGCTCCTACGAGCAGTACTTC.

This clonotype was detected only a few times. The chain carries TRBV4-3 and TRBJ2-5, with 8 bases matching TRBD2. Germline trimming cut 3 bases from V and 3 bases from J; bases unmatched to any gene: 12. The length of the CDR3 is 17 residues. In germline, CDR1 is LGHNA, CDR2 YSLEER. CDR3 protein: CASSHLFASGPEETQYF. The CDR3 nucleotides read TGCGCCAGCAGCCACCTATTCGCTAGCGGGCCCGAAGAGACCCAGTACTTC.